This T cell receptor (beta chain) comes out of a study of early T cells in non-severe SARS-CoV-2 infection. Overall study: Sequencing was performed on bulk RNA from unsorted whole blood, leaving chains unpaired.

The study's findings and limits: Anti-spike CD8 specificities were favored by VDJdb matching, whose results missed private and CD4 specificities.

Germline V gene lookup returns CDR1 DFQATT and CDR2 SNEGSKA (reference sequence). CDR3 length equals 12 residues. The ends were cut back, 2 bases at V and 12 bases at J, with 14 bases in the middle. Each cDNA molecule carried a unique molecular identifier. TCRdb independently ran MiXCR on the 5' RACE reads; one entry per CDR3 protein. Of 85,000 to 100,000 distinct CDR3 sequences in the sample, roughly 15% are singletons; the top ten hold about 4.7%. About this clonotype: Its antigen is as yet unknown.

The clonotype was recovered from an adult who was a healthcare worker with PCR-confirmed SARS-CoV-2 infection or an uninfected control (not recorded which). Here the sequenced sample was whole blood, taken at baseline. The chain employs TRBV20-1 and TRBJ2-1; D is ambiguous. The CDR3 coding sequence is TGCAGTGCTAGATCGGAAGTCTTACTGCAGTTCTTC. Protein sequence: CSARSEVLLQFF.